What follows are 23 T cell receptor beta chains derived from one specimen sequenced in a study of shared clonotypes between healthy human individuals. TCRdb's table, derived via immunoSEQ multiplex PCR, lists solely in-frame clones and lacks some. The sample carries around 2,000,000 clones, 85% to 95% recorded once. Sequences were obtained from naive CD4+ T cells sorted from blood. Described subset: CD45RA+ positively selected. These receptor sequences come from a young man in good health.

Comment on this clone: Distinct nucleotide sequences in the sample also encode this CDR3. J is TRBJ2-3 and V is TRBV7-9; 8 positions agree with TRBD2. The CDR3 runs to 14 residues. The trim removed 9 bases at V and 0 bases at J, leaving 5 bases unmatched. CDR1 and CDR2 (germline): SEHNR, FQNEAQ (reference sequence). The CDR3 here is CASSPSGSTDTQYF. The DNA for the CDR3 is TGTGCCAGTTCCCCTAGCGGGAGCACAGATACGCAGTATTTT.

The chain is built from TRBV6-1 and TRBJ2-7; 7 bases are a match to TRBD2. Germline values: CDR1 MNHNS, CDR2 SASEGT. The CDR3 length is 18 residues. After removal of 2 bases from V and 5 bases from J, the junction contained 18 bases not matched to a gene. CDR3 nucleotides: TGTGCCAGCAGTGAAATGGTTCGCGGGAGCGTCCGTTTCGACGAGCAGTACTTC. Protein sequence: CASSEMVRGSVRFDEQYF.

In regard to this clone: The identical CDR3 is also encoded by other nucleotide sequences in the sample. This rearrangement joins TRBV5-6 to TRBJ2-5; 7 bases map to TRBD2. Germline CDR1 reads SGHDT; CDR2 reads YYEEEE. Trimming cost V 0 bases and J 5 bases; bases outside gene matches: 4. The length of the CDR3 is 14 residues. CDR3 coding DNA: TGTGCCAGCAGCTTGGCGGGGGGTGGTGAGACCCAGTACTTC. It codes for CASSLAGGGETQYF.

The CDR3 DNA reads TGTGCCTGGAAGACTAGCGGGGGGAACGGAGTCCCCCGGGATACGCAGTATTTT. Translation gives CAWKTSGGNGVPRDTQYF. J is TRBJ2-3 and V is TRBV30, with 13 bases identical to TRBD2. Germline trimming cut 4 bases from V and 6 bases from J; bases unmatched to any gene: 16. This CDR3 has 18 amino acids. The germline V gene has CDR1 GTSNPN and CDR2 SVGIG (reference sequence). Variable domain in full (rest from reference TRBV30 and TRBJ2-3): SQTIHQWPATLVQPVGSPLSLECTVEGTSNPNLYWYRQAAGRGLQLLFYSVGIGQISSEVPQNLSASRPQDRQFILSSKKLLLSDSGFYLCAWKTSGGNGVPRDTQYFGPGTRLTVL.

This rearrangement joins TRBV2 to TRBJ2-7; perhaps TRBD1 as D (5 bases). This CDR3 region has 13 residues. V lost 8 bases and J 2 bases, leaving 13 bases between the germline ends. Looked up from germline, CDR1 is SNHLY and CDR2 is FYNNEI. CDR3 sequence reads: CASAQGRTYEQYF. As DNA, the CDR3 is TGTGCCAGCGCCCAGGGCCGCACCTACGAGCAGTACTTC. Complete variable domain (other parts from reference TRBV2 and TRBJ2-7): EPEVTQTPSHQVTQMGQEVILRCVPISNHLYFYWYRQILGQKVEFLVSFYNNEISEKSEIFDDQFSVERPDGSNFTLKIRSTKLEDSAMYFCASAQGRTYEQYFGPGTRLTVT.

This chain joins TRBV9 and TRBJ1-1; no definite D call. Germline V CDR1 and CDR2: SGDLS, YYNGEE. The CDR3 totals 15 residues. V shed 4 bases and J shed 3 bases, with 16 bases lying between them. CDR3 residues: CASSPRGDVYTEAFF. In DNA form, the CDR3 reads TGTGCCAGCAGCCCCCGTGGGGATGTTTACACTGAAGCTTTCTTT.

This clone was observed at least ten times. This chain joins TRBV29-1 and TRBJ2-5; 10 bases map to TRBD2. V trimming: 6 bases; J trimming: 4 bases; junction bases outside the gene matches: 8. The CDR3 contains 14 residues. In germline, CDR1 is SQVTM, CDR2 ANQGSEA. The CDR3 sequence is CSVNGLAGAETQYF. In DNA form, the CDR3 reads TGCAGCGTGAATGGGCTAGCGGGAGCAGAGACCCAGTACTTC.

This CDR3 reads CASSPWTNHNEQFF. The CDR3 DNA reads TGTGCCAGTAGTCCTTGGACCAATCACAATGAGCAGTTCTTC. V gene TRBV19 combines with J gene TRBJ2-1; no firm D call. V dropped 5 bases and J dropped 5 bases, with 13 bases sitting between them. This CDR3 comprises 14 residues. In germline, CDR1 is LNHDA, CDR2 SQIVND (reference sequence). Using reference TRBV19 and TRBJ2-1 for the parts outside the CDR3, the full variable domain is DGGITQSPKYLFRKEGQNVTLSCEQNLNHDAMYWYRQDPGQGLRLIYYSQIVNDFQKGDIAEGYSVSREKKESFPLTVTSAQKNPTAFYLCASSPWTNHNEQFFGPGTRLTVL.

This rearrangement joins TRBV9 to TRBJ2-2; D is undetermined. Trimming pared 5 bases from V and 1 base from J, leaving 21 bases between. CDR3 length: 18 residues. CDR1 and CDR2 (germline): SGDLS, YYNGEE. For the CDR3, the DNA is TGTGCCAGCAGTGCCCTGGGTTCGCCCTACCTGAACACCGGGGAGCTGTTTTTT. Residues: CASSALGSPYLNTGELFF.

DNA for the CDR3: TGTGCCAGCACACCAGCGGGGGGTTCAGATACGCAGTATTTT. The encoded protein is CASTPAGGSDTQYF. The chain joins TRBV25-1 to TRBJ2-3; 9 bases are a match to TRBD2. Germline V lookup: CDR1 MGHDK, CDR2 SYGVNS. The CDR3 length is 14 residues. Trimming cost V 7 bases and J 4 bases; bases outside gene matches: 6.

This chain joins TRBV27 and TRBJ1-4; weak D call: TRBD1 (5 bases). Germline CDR1 and CDR2: MNHEY and SMNVEV (reference sequence). The V end lost 0 bases, the J end lost 0 bases, and 17 bases lay between the germline ends. The CDR3 totals 19 residues. In DNA, the CDR3 is TGTGCCAGCAGTTTATCGACGGCAGGGATCATTGCAACTAATGAAAAACTGTTTTTT. Translating gives CASSLSTAGIIATNEKLFF.

The chain employs TRBV4-1 and TRBJ1-4; a weak D match, TRBD1 (6 bases). V gave up 0 bases and J gave up 8 bases, with 19 bases separating them. CDR1 and CDR2 from the germline V gene are MGHRA and YSYEKL. There are 17 residues in the CDR3. The CDR3 DNA reads as TGCGCCAGCAGCCAAGATTCCGGCCGGGGGGCTTACGAAAAACTGTTTTTT. It specifies CASSQDSGRGAYEKLFF.

The V call is TRBV13, the J call TRBJ2-5; 14 nucleotides align to TRBD2. CDR3 length equals 17 residues. Germline V gene data show CDR1 as PRHDT and CDR2 as FYEKMQ (reference sequence). The J segment lost 1 base and the V segment lost 5 bases, leaving 6 bases of the junction unmatched. CDR3 sequence (DNA): TGTGCCAGCAGCCTCGGGACTAGCGGGAGAGCCCAAGAGACCCAGTACTTC. Its protein is CASSLGTSGRAQETQYF. The full variable domain, in which reference TRBV13 and TRBJ2-5 provide the parts outside the CDR3, is AAGVIQSPRHLIKEKRETATLKCYPIPRHDTVYWYQQGPGQDPQFLISFYEKMQSDKGSIPDRFSAQQFSDYHSELNMSSLELGDSALYFCASSLGTSGRAQETQYFGPGTRLLVL.

CDR3 region: CASSVAGTSGRVAEQFF. The CDR3 coding sequence is TGCGCCAGCAGCGTAGCCGGGACTAGCGGGAGGGTCGCTGAGCAGTTCTTC. The rearrangement uses TRBV5-1 and TRBJ2-1; 16 bases line up with TRBD2. Trimming cost V 4 bases and J 9 bases; bases outside gene matches: 10. In germline, CDR1 is SGHRS, CDR2 YFSETQ. The length of the CDR3 is 17 residues.

On this clone itself: The sample has other DNA sequences that encode this CDR3 too. This sequence joins TRBV6-6 and TRBJ2-7; D not certain. The germline CDR1 and CDR2 sequences are MNHNY and SVGAGI (reference sequence). V was cut by 0 bases and J by 4 bases, with 7 bases left in between. CDR3 size: 13 residues. CDR3 loop: CASSYSAGYEQYF. The CDR3, as DNA: TGTGCCAGCAGTTACTCGGCAGGTTACGAGCAGTACTTC.

The chain recombines TRBV2 with TRBJ1-5; tentative D call: TRBD1 (5 bases). Germline V lookup: CDR1 SNHLY, CDR2 FYNNEI. V lost 10 bases, J lost 2 bases, and 27 bases lay in between. The CDR3 runs 18 residues. The DNA of the CDR3 is TGTGCCACCCCCCGACAGACCAGCTTCATCAGGCGCAATCAGCCCCAGCATTTT. Residues: CATPRQTSFIRRNQPQHF.

The chain uses TRBV6-1 and TRBJ2-7, with D perhaps matching TRBD2 (6 bases). Deletions cut 5 bases from V and 2 bases from J, with 10 bases between. This CDR3 is built from 13 residues. Germline CDR1 and CDR2: MNHNS and SASEGT. Written as DNA, the CDR3 is TGTGCCAGCAGTCGGGAGAGGGCCTACGAGCAGTACTTC. Protein: CASSRERAYEQYF.

V and J are TRBV19 and TRBJ2-7; TRBD2 matches at 7 bases. This CDR3 has 15 residues. V gave up 2 bases and J gave up 0 bases; unmatched junction bases: 4. Germline assignment: CDR1 LNHDA and CDR2 SQIVND (reference sequence). The CDR3 reads CASSIPGEGSYEQYF. The CDR3 nucleotides are TGTGCCAGTAGTATACCCGGGGAGGGCTCCTACGAGCAGTACTTC.

The gene calls are TRBV5-1 and TRBJ2-7, with 8 nucleotides matching TRBD2. Germline V lookup: CDR1 SGHRS, CDR2 YFSETQ. This CDR3 has 15 amino acids. V gave up 4 bases and J gave up 6 bases; unmatched junction bases: 12. DNA of the CDR3: TGCGCCAGCAGCCTTCCGGGGGGGAGCACAACCGAGCAGTACTTC. Translation gives CASSLPGGSTTEQYF.

Details on this clone: Other DNA sequences in this sample translate to the same CDR3. The V and J genes are TRBV18 and TRBJ2-7, with D unclear. The germline V and J ends were trimmed by 4 bases and 0 bases, with 4 bases remaining between them. Germline lookup yields CDR1 KGHSH and CDR2 LQKENI. There are 12 residues in the CDR3. The CDR3 coding sequence is TGTGCCAGCTCACAGGGCTCCTACGAGCAGTACTTC. Protein product: CASSQGSYEQYF.

Details on this clone: Other nucleotide sequences in the sample specify the same CDR3. The chain recombines TRBV5-6 with TRBJ2-5; 9 bases are shared with TRBD2. Germline loops: CDR1 SGHDT, CDR2 YYEEEE. This CDR3 region has 16 residues. V shed 0 bases and J 1 base; nucleotides not matched to a gene: 4. The CDR3 sequence: CASSLGLAGTQETQYF. CDR3 coding DNA: TGTGCCAGCAGCTTGGGGCTAGCGGGGACCCAAGAGACCCAGTACTTC.

This rearrangement joins TRBV6-1 to TRBJ2-4; D might be TRBD2 (6 bases). The CDR3 loop spans 14 amino acids. V lost 5 bases, J lost 8 bases, and 16 bases lay in between. Germline CDR1 reads MNHNS; CDR2 reads SASEGT. DNA for the CDR3: TGTGCCAGCAGTCGGGAGATACGGTGGGACATTCAGTACTTC. This gives the protein CASSREIRWDIQYF.

This clone was recorded a few times. Other DNA sequences in this sample translate to the same CDR3. The chain combines TRBV6-1 with TRBJ1-5; D might be TRBD1 (5 bases). The V and J ends lost 1 base and 2 bases respectively, with 6 bases between them. The CDR3 sequence is 14 residues long. Germline-derived CDR1 and CDR2 are MNHNS and SASEGT. CDR3 in DNA: TGTGCCAGCAGTGAAGGAGGGGGCAATCAGCCCCAGCATTTT. It is translated as CASSEGGGNQPQHF.